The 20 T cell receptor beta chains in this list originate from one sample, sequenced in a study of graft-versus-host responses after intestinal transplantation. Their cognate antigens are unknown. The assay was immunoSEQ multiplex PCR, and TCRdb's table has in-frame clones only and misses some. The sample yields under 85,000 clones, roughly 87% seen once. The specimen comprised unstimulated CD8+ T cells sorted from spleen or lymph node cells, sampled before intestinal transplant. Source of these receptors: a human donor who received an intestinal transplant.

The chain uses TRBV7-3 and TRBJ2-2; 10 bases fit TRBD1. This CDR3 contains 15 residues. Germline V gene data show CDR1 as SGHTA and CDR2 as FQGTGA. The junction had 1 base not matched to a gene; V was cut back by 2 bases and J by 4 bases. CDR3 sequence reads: CASSLGTGVTGELFF. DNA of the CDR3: TGTGCCAGCAGCTTAGGGACAGGGGTCACCGGGGAGCTGTTTTTT.

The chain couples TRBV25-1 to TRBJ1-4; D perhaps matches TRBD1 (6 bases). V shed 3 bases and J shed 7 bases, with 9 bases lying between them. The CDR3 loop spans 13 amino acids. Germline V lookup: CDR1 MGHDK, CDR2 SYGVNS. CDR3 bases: TGTGCCAGCAGTGAGGGGGCGGGTGAAAAACTGTTTTTT. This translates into CASSEGAGEKLFF. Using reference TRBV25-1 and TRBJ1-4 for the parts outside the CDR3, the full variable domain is EADIYQTPRYLVIGTGKKITLECSQTMGHDKMYWYQQDPGMELHLIHYSYGVNSTEKGDLSSESTVSRIRTEHFPLTLESARPSHTSQYLCASSEGAGEKLFFGSGTQLSVL.

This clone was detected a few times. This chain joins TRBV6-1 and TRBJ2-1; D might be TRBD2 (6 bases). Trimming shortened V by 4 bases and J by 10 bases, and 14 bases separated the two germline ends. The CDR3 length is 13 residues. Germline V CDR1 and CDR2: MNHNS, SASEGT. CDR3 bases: TGTGCCAGCAGTGCCCCCGGGACTCCGGAGCAGTTCTTC. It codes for CASSAPGTPEQFF.

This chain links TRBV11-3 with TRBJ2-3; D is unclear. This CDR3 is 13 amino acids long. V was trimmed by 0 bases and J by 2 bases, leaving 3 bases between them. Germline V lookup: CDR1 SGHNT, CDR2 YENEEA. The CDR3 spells CASSLDNTDTQYF. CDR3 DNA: TGTGCCAGCAGCTTAGACAACACAGATACGCAGTATTTT.

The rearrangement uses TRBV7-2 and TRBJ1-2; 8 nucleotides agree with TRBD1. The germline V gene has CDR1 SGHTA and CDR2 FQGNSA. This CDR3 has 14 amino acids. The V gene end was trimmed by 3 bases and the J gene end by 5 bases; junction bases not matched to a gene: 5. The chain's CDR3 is CASSFGTGSYGYTF. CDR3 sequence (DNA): TGTGCCAGCAGCTTCGGGACAGGTTCTTATGGCTACACCTTC.

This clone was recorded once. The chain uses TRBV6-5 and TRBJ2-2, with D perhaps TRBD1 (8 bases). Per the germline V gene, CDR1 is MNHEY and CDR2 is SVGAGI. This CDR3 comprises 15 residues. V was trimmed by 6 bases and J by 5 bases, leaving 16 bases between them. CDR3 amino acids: CASSSDREGTGELFF. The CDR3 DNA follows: TGTGCCAGCAGCTCGGACAGGGAGGGGACCGGGGAGCTGTTTTTT.

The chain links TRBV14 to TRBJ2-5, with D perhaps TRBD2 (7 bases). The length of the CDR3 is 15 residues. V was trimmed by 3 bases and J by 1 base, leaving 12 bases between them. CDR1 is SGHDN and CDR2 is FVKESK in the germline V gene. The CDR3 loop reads CASSQVGGLQETQYF. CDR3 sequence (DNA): TGTGCCAGCAGCCAGGTCGGGGGGCTCCAAGAGACCCAGTACTTC.

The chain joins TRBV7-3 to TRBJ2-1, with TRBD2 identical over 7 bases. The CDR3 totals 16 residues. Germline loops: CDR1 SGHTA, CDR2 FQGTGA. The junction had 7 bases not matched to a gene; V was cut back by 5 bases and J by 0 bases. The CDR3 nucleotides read TGTGCCAGCAGCCCGGGACTAACCAGCTCCTACAATGAGCAGTTCTTC. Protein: CASSPGLTSSYNEQFF.

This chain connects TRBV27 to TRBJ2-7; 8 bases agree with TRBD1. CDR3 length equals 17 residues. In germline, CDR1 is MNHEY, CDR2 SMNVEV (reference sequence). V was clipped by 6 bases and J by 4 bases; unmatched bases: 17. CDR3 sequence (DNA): TGTGCCAGCAGCCCCATCGCCGCGGGGACAGGTTGGTACGAGCAGTACTTC. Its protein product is CASSPIAAGTGWYEQYF.

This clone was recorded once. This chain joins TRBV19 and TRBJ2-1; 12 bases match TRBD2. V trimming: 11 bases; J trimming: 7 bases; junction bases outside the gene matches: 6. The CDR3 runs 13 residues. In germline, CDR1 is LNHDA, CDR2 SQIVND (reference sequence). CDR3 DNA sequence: TGTGCCTCTAGCGGGGGGGCATGGAATGAGCAGTTCTTC. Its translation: CASSGGAWNEQFF.

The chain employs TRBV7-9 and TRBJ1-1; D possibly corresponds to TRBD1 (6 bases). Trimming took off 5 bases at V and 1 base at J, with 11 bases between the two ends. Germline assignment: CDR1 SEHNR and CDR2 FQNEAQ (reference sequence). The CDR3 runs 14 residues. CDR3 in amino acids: CASSIQGGNTEAFF. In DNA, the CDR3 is TGTGCCAGCAGCATACAGGGCGGGAACACTGAAGCTTTCTTT.

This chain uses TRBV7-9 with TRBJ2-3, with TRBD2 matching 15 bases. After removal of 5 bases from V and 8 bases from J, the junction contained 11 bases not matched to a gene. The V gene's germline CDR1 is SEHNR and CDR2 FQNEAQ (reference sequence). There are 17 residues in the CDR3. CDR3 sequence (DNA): TGTGCCAGCAGCACTGGGACTAGCGGGGGGAACCGGGGTACGCAGTATTTT. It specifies CASSTGTSGGNRGTQYF. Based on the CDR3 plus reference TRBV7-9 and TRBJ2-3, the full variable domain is DTGVSQNPRHKITKRGQNVTFRCDPISEHNRLYWYRQTLGQGPEFLTYFQNEAQLEKSRLLSDRFSAERPKGSFSTLEIQRTEQGDSAMYLCASSTGTSGGNRGTQYFGPGTRLTVL.

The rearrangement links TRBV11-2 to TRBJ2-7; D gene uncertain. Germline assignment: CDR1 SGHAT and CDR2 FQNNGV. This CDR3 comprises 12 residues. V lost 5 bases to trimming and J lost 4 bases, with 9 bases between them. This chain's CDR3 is CASSHQTYEQYF. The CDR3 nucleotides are TGTGCCAGCAGCCACCAAACTTACGAGCAGTACTTC.

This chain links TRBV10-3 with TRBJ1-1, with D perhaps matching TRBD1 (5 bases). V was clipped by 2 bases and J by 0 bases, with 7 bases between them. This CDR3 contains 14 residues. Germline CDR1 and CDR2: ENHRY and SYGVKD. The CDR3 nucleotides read TGTGCCATCAGTGAGCCGGGGGTGAACACTGAAGCTTTCTTT. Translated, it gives CAISEPGVNTEAFF.

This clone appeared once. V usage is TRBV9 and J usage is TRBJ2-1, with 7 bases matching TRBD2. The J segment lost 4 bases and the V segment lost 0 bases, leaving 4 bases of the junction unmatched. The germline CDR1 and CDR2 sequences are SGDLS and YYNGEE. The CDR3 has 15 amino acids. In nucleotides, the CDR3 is TGTGCCAGCAGCGTAGGGGGCGGGGGTTACAATGAGCAGTTCTTC. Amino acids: CASSVGGGGYNEQFF.

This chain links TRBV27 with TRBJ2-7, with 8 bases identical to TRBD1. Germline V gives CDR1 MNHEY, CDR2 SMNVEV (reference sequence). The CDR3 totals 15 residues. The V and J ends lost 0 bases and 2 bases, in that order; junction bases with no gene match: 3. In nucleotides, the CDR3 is TGTGCCAGCAGTTTATCGGGGACAGGCGCCTACGAGCAGTACTTC. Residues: CASSLSGTGAYEQYF.

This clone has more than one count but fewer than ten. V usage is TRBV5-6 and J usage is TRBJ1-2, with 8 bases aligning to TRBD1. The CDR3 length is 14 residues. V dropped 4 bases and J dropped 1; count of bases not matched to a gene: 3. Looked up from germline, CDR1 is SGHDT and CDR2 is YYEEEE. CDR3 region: CASSPDRVNYGYTF. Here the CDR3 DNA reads TGTGCCAGCAGCCCGGACAGGGTTAACTATGGCTACACCTTC.

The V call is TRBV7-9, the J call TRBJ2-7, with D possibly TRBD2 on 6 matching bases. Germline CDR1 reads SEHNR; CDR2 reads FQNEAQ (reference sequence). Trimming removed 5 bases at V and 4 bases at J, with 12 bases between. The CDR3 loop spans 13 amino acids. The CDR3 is CASSPGGSYEQYF. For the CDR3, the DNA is TGTGCCAGCAGCCCCGGGGGTAGTTACGAGCAGTACTTC.

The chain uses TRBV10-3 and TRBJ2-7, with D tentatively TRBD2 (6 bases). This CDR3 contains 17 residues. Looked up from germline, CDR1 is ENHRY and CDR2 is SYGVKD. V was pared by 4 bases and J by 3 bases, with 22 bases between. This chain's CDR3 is CAISAGVGVWGDYEQYF. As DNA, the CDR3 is TGTGCCATCAGTGCGGGGGTTGGGGTTTGGGGGGACTACGAGCAGTACTTC.

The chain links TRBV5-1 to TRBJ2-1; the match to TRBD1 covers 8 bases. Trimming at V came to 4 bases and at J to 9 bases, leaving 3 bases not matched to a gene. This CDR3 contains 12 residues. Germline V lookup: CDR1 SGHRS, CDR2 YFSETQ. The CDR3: CASSQDRGEQFF. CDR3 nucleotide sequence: TGCGCCAGCAGCCAAGACAGGGGTGAGCAGTTCTTC.